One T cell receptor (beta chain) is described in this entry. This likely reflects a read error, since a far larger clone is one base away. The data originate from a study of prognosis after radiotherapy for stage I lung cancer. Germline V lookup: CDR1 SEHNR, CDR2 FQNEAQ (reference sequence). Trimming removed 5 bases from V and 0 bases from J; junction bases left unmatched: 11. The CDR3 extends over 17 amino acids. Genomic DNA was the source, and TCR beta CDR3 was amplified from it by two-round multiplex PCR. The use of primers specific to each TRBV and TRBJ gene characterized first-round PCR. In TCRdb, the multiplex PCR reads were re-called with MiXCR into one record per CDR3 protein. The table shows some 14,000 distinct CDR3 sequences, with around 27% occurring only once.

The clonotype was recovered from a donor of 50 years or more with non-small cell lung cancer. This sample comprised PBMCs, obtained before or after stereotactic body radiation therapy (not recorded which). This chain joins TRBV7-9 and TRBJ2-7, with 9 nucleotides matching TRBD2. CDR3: CASSTTASGIASYEQYF. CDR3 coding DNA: TGTGCCAGCAGCACCACGGCTAGCGGGATCGCCTCCTACGAGCAGTACTTC.